The source of this T cell receptor (beta chain) is a study of shared clonotypes between healthy human individuals. Study-level findings and limits: Across a handful of donors, naive CD4 shared around 5.1%, naive CD8 under 4%, memory CD4 roughly 2.5%, memory CD8 around 0.36%.

V was clipped by 5 bases and J by 8 bases, with 15 bases between them. From germline, CDR1 is LNHDA and CDR2 SQIVND (reference sequence). This CDR3 is built from 14 residues. Using immunoSEQ multiplex PCR, the repertoire was profiled, and TCRdb retains in-frame clones only, with some absent. Found here are around 750,000 clones, around 74% of them singletons; the top ten hold approximately 1.8%. This clone occurred a few times. Its antigen is still unknown. The specimen sequenced was memory CD4+ T cells sorted from blood. The subset here: CD45RA-negative fraction. The receptor was derived from a woman between 25 and 40 years old in good health. This sequence joins TRBV19 and TRBJ1-4, with D unresolved. This CDR3 is CASSLSEEWEKLFF. CDR3 in DNA: TGTGCCAGTAGTCTGAGTGAAGAGTGGGAAAAACTGTTTTTT.